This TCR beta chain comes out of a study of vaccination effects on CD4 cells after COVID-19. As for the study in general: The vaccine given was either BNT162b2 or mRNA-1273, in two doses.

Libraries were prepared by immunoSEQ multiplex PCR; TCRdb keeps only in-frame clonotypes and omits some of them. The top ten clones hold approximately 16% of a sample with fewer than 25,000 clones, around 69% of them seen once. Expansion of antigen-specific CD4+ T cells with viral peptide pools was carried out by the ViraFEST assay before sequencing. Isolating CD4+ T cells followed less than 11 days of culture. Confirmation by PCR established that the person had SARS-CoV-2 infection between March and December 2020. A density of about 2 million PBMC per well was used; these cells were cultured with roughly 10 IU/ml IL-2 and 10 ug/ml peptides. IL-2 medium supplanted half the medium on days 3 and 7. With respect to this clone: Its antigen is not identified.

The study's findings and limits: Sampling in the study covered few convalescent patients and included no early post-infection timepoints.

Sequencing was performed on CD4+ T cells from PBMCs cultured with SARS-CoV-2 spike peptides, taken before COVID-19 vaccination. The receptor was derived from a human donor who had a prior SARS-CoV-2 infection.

The CDR3: CSVAHGTGGYEQYF. The CDR3 DNA reads TGCAGCGTTGCCCATGGGACAGGGGGCTACGAGCAGTACTTC. The chain links TRBV29-1 to TRBJ2-7, with TRBD1 matching 11 bases. CDR3 length: 14 amino acids. The germline CDR1 and CDR2 sequences are SQVTM and ANQGSEA. J was trimmed by 3 bases and V by 4 bases; bases with no gene match: 5.